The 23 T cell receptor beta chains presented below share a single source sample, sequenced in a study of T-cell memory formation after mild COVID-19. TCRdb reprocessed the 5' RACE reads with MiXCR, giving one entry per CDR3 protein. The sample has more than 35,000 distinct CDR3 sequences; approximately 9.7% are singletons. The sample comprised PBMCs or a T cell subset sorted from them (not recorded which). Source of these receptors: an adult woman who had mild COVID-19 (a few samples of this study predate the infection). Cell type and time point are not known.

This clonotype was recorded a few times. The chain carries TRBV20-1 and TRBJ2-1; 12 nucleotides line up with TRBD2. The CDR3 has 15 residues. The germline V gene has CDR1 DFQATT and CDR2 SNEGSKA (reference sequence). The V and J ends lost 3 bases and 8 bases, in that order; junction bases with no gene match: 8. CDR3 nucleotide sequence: TGCAGTGCTAGTGCACCGGGACTAGCGGGCCATGAGCAGTTCTTC. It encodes CSASAPGLAGHEQFF.

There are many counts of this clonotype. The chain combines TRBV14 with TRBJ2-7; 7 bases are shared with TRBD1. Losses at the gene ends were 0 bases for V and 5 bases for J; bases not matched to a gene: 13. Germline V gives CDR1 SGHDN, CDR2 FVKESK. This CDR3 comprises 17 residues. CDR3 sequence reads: CASSQDHRGWVPDEQYF. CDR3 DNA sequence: TGTGCCAGCAGCCAAGATCACAGGGGCTGGGTTCCGGACGAGCAGTACTTC.

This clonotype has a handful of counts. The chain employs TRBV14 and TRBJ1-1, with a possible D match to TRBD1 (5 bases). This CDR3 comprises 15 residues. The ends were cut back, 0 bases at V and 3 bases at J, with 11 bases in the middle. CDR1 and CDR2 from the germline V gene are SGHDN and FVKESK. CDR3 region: CASSQEWGRDTEAFF. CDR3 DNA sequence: TGTGCCAGCAGCCAAGAGTGGGGGAGGGACACTGAAGCTTTCTTT.

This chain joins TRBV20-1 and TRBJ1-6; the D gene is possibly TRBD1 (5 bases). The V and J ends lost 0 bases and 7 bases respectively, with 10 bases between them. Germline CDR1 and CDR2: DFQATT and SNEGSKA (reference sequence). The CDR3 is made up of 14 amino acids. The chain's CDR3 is CSARDRGGNSPLHF. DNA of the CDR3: TGCAGTGCTAGAGATCGGGGGGGAAATTCACCCCTCCACTTT.

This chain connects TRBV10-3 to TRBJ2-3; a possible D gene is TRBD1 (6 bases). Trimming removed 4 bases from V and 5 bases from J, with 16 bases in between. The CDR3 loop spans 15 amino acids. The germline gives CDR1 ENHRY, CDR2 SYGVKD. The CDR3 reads CAISGYSAGEDTQYF. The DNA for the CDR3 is TGTGCCATCAGTGGATACTCGGCAGGGGAAGATACGCAGTATTTT.

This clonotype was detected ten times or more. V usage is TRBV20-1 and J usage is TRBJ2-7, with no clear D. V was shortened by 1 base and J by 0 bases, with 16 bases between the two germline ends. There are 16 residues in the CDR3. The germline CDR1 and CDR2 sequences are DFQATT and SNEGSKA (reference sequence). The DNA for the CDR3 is TGCAGTGCTAGAGGGGGTGGGGTCTCTCCCTCCTACGAGCAGTACTTC. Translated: CSARGGGVSPSYEQYF.

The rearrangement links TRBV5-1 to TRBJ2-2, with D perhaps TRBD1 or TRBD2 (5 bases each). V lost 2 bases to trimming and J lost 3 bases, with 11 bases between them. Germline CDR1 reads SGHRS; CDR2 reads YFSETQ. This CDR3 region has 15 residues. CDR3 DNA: TGCGCCAGCAGCTTCGAAGTGGGGGACACCGGGGAGCTGTTTTTT. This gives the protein CASSFEVGDTGELFF.

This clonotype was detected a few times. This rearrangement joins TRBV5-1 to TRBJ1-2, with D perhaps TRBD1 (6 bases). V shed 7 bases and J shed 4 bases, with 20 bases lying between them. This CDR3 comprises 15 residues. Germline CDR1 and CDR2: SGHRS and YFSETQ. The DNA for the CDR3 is TGCGCCAGCCGGACAGACTTTGACTCCTCCTATGGCTACACCTTC. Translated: CASRTDFDSSYGYTF.

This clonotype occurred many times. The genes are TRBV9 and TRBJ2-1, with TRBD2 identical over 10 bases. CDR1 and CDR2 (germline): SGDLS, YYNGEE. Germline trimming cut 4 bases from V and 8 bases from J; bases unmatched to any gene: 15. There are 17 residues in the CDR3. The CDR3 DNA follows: TGTGCCAGCAGCACCGATCCTGGGCTAGCGGGAGCCGATGAGCAGTTCTTC. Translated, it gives CASSTDPGLAGADEQFF.

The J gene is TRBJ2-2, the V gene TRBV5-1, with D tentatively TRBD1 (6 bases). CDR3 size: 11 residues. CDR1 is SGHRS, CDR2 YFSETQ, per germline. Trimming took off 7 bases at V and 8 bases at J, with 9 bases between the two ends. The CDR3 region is CASSGQGELFF. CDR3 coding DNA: TGCGCCAGCTCCGGACAGGGGGAGCTGTTTTTT.

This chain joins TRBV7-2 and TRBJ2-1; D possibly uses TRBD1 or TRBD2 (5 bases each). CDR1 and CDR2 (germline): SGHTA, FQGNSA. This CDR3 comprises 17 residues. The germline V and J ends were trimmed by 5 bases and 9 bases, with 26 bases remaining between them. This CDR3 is CASSTAPAGTSGSEQFF. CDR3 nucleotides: TGTGCCAGCAGCACGGCCCCTGCCGGGACCTCAGGGAGTGAGCAGTTCTTC.

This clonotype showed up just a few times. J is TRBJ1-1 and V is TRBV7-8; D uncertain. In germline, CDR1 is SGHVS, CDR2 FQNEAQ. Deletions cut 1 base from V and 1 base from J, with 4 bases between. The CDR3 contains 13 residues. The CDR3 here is CASSLGWNTEAFF. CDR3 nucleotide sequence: TGTGCCAGCAGCTTAGGTTGGAACACTGAAGCTTTCTTT.

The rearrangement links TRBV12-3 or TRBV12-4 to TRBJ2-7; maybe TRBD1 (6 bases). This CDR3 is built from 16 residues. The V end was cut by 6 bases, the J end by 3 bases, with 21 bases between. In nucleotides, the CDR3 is TGTGCCAGCAGCCCCCTAAAGGGCAGGGGACACTACGAGCAGTACTTC. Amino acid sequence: CASSPLKGRGHYEQYF.

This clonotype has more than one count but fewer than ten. The chain's CDR3 is CASKLGPSNQPQHF. CDR3 in DNA: TGTGCCAGCAAACTGGGACCTAGCAATCAGCCCCAGCATTTT. This rearrangement joins TRBV7-8 to TRBJ1-5; D is possibly TRBD1 (5 bases). Germline V lookup: CDR1 SGHVS, CDR2 FQNEAQ. V lost 7 bases, J lost 0 bases, and 10 bases lay in between. This CDR3 has 14 amino acids.

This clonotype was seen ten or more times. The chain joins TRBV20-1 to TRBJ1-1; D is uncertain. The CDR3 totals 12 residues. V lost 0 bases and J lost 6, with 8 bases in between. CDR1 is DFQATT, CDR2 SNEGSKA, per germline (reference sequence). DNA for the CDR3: TGCAGTGCTAGAGATCTGGGCGCTGAAGCTTTCTTT. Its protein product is CSARDLGAEAFF.

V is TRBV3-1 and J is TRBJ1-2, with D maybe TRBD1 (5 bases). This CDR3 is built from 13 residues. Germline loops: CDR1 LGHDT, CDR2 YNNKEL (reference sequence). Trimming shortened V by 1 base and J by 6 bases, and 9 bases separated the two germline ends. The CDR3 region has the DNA TGTGCCAGCAGCCAAGGGTTGGGGGATGGCTACACCTTC. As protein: CASSQGLGDGYTF.

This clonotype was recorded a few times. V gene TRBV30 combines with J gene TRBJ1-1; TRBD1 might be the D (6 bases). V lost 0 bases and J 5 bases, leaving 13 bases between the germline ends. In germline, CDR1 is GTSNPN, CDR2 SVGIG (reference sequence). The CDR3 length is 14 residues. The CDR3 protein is CAWSVRGGKTEAFF. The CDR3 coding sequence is TGTGCCTGGAGTGTCAGGGGAGGAAAAACTGAAGCTTTCTTT.

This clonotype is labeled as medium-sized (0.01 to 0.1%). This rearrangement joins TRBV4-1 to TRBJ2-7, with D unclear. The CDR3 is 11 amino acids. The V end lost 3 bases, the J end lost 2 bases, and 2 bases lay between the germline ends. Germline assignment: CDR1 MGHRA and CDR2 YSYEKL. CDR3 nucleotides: TGCGCCAGCAGCCAGGCCTACGAGCAGTACTTC. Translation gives CASSQAYEQYF.

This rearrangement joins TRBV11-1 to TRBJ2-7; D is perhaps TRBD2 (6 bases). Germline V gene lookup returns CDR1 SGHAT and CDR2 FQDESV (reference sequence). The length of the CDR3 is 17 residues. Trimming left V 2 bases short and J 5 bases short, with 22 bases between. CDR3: CASSLSVRGGKKDEQYF. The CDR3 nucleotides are TGTGCCAGCAGCTTATCCGTCCGTGGGGGGAAGAAGGACGAGCAGTACTTC.

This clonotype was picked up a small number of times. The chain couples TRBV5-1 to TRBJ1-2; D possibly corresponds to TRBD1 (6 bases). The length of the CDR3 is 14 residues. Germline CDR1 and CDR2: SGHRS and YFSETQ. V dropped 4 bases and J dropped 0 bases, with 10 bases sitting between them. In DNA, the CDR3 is TGCGCCAGCAGCCTGGGACAAGCTAACTATGGCTACACCTTC. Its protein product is CASSLGQANYGYTF.

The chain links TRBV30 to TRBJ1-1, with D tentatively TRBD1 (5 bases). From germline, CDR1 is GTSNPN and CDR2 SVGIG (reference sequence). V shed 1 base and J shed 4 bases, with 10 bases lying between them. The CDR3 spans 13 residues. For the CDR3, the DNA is TGTGCCTGGAGTGAGGGGACGGCCACTGAAGCTTTCTTT. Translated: CAWSEGTATEAFF.

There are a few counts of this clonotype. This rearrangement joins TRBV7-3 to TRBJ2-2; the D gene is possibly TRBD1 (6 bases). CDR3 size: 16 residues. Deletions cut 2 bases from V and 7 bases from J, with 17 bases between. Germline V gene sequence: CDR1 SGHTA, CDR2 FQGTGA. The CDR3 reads CASSLFPGELGGELFF. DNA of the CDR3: TGTGCCAGCAGCTTATTCCCAGGGGAACTAGGCGGGGAGCTGTTTTTT.

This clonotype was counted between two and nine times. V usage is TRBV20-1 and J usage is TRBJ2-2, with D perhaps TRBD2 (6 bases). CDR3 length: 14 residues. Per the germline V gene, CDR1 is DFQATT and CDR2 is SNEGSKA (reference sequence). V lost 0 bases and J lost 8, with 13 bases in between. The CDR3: CSARDFSSAGELFF. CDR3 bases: TGCAGTGCTAGAGATTTCTCTAGCGCGGGGGAGCTGTTTTTT.